This T cell receptor (beta chain) emerged from a study of blood T cells in healthy people across ages. Overall study findings and caveats: Diversity of TCR beta per million T cells declined in a roughly linear way with age.

As regards this clonotype: As yet, its antigen is unknown.

Each donor gave ten milliliters of peripheral blood. The extraction recovered at least 6 micrograms of total RNA per sample. It was with a sample-barcoded 5' primer and a J-beta primer mix that a second PCR of about 6 to 11 cycles was run. Using its own MiXCR run on the 5' RACE reads, TCRdb lists one record per CDR3 protein. The repertoire includes 1,300,000 or so distinct CDR3 sequences, 45% to 70% of them detected once, and 6.5% to 8.5% sits in the top ten. This sequence was found in a man younger than 35 in good health. The sample taken for sequencing was blood.

The CDR3, as DNA: TGTGCCAGCAGGTTGTATAGCACAGATACGCAGTATTTT. It is translated as CASRLYSTDTQYF. This chain connects TRBV27 to TRBJ2-3; D gene ambiguous. Per germline, CDR1 MNHEY and CDR2 SMNVEV (reference sequence). Trimming shortened V by 6 bases and J by 0 bases, and 7 bases separated the two germline ends. The CDR3 has 13 amino acids.